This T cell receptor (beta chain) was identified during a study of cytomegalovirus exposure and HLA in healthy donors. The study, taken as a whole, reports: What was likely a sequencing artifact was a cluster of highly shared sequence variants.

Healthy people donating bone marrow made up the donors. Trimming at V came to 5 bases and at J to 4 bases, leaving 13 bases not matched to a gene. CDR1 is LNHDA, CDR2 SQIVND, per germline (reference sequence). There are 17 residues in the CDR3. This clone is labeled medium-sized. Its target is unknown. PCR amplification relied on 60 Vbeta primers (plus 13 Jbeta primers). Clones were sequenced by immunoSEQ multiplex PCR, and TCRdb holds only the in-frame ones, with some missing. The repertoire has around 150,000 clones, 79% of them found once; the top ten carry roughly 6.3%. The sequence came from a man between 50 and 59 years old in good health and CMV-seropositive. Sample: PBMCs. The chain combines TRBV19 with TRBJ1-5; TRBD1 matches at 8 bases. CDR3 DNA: TGTGCCAGTAGTCGTGGACAGGGAATGTGGTGGAATCAGCCCCAGCATTTT. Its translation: CASSRGQGMWWNQPQHF.